These T cell receptor beta chains were read from a single sample in a study of blood T cells in healthy people across ages. A single record per CDR3 protein comes from TCRdb applying MiXCR to the 5' RACE reads. The table records roughly 1,500,000 distinct CDR3 sequences, around 36% of them present only once. Sequencing input: blood. These receptors originate from a woman in her twenties or thirties in good health. CDR3s include the opening cysteine and the closing phenylalanine or tryptophan. The order of the fields is J gene, V gene, D gene, clone size, CDR3 protein, CDR3 DNA. A D gene is named only where the DNA matches it firmly. The size field is filled for only some rows; it gives once, few, many or a size class.

j_gene: TRBJ1-1; v_gene: TRBV3-1; d_gene: TRBD1; abundance: .; CDR3aa: CASSRDRGVMNTEAFF; CDR3nt: TGTGCCAGCAGCCGGGACAGGGGAGTTATGAACACTGAAGCTTTCTTT
j_gene: TRBJ1-2; v_gene: TRBV7-3; d_gene: .; abundance: few; CDR3aa: CASRTGGYTF; CDR3nt: TGTGCCAGCAGAACCGGTGGCTACACCTTC
j_gene: TRBJ1-5; v_gene: TRBV20-1; d_gene: .; abundance: .; CDR3aa: CSAPPGRDNQPQHF; CDR3nt: TGCAGTGCCCCTCCGGGTCGAGACAATCAGCCCCAGCATTTT
j_gene: TRBJ1-5; v_gene: TRBV12-3/TRBV12-4; d_gene: TRBD1; abundance: .; CDR3aa: CASRGTGENQPQHF; CDR3nt: TGTGCCAGCAGGGGGACAGGGGAGAATCAGCCCCAGCATTTT
j_gene: TRBJ2-1; v_gene: TRBV11-2; d_gene: TRBD2; abundance: .; CDR3aa: CASSFISGVGYNEQFF; CDR3nt: TGTGCCAGCAGCTTCATTAGCGGGGTGGGCTACAATGAGCAGTTCTTC
j_gene: TRBJ1-2; v_gene: TRBV2; d_gene: TRBD1; abundance: .; CDR3aa: CASSNKQGASGYTF; CDR3nt: TGTGCCAGCAGTAATAAACAGGGGGCGTCTGGCTACACCTTC
j_gene: TRBJ1-6; v_gene: TRBV9; d_gene: .; abundance: few; CDR3aa: CASSVEGPPLHF; CDR3nt: TGTGCCAGCAGCGTAGAAGGGCCACCCCTCCACTTT
j_gene: TRBJ2-7; v_gene: TRBV20-1; d_gene: .; abundance: few; CDR3aa: CSAGSWRGRQYF; CDR3nt: TGCAGTGCTGGCTCGTGGAGAGGCCGGCAGTACTTC
j_gene: TRBJ2-3; v_gene: TRBV10-3; d_gene: .; abundance: many; CDR3aa: CAISEVSITDTQYF; CDR3nt: TGTGCCATCAGTGAGGTCTCCATCACAGATACGCAGTATTTT
j_gene: TRBJ2-5; v_gene: TRBV21-1; d_gene: .; abundance: few; CDR3aa: CASSKGTGGETQYF; CDR3nt: TGTGCCAGCAGCAAAGGAACCGGAGGGGAGACCCAGTACTTC
j_gene: TRBJ2-5; v_gene: TRBV28; d_gene: TRBD2; abundance: .; CDR3aa: CASSLRGIAGGPWGPQYF; CDR3nt: TGTGCCAGCAGTTTGAGAGGGATAGCGGGAGGGCCCTGGGGGCCCCAGTACTTC
j_gene: TRBJ2-5; v_gene: TRBV29-1; d_gene: .; abundance: many; CDR3aa: CSVERNRKETQYF; CDR3nt: TGCAGCGTTGAAAGAAACAGGAAAGAGACCCAGTACTTC
j_gene: TRBJ1-1; v_gene: TRBV12-3/TRBV12-4; d_gene: .; abundance: .; CDR3aa: CASSRDRSTEAFF; CDR3nt: TGTGCCAGCAGTCGAGACAGGTCAACTGAAGCTTTCTTT
j_gene: TRBJ2-7; v_gene: TRBV10-3; d_gene: .; abundance: many; CDR3aa: CAISSQGYEQYF; CDR3nt: TGTGCCATCAGTTCACAGGGTTACGAGCAGTACTTC
j_gene: TRBJ1-5; v_gene: TRBV6-5; d_gene: .; abundance: few; CDR3aa: CASSSRQVNQPQHF; CDR3nt: TGTGCCAGCAGTTCCCGGCAGGTGAATCAGCCCCAGCATTTT
j_gene: TRBJ2-1; v_gene: TRBV20-1; d_gene: TRBD2; abundance: .; CDR3aa: CSASGGTSGSLKQFF; CDR3nt: TGCAGTGCCAGTGGTGGGACTAGCGGGAGTTTAAAGCAGTTCTTC
j_gene: TRBJ1-1; v_gene: TRBV27; d_gene: .; abundance: few; CDR3aa: CASSLWGGGTEAFF; CDR3nt: TGTGCCAGCAGTTTATGGGGAGGTGGCACTGAAGCTTTCTTT
j_gene: TRBJ2-7; v_gene: TRBV20-1; d_gene: .; abundance: .; CDR3aa: CSAIPETTYEQYF; CDR3nt: TGCAGTGCTATACCGGAAACTACCTACGAGCAGTACTTC
j_gene: TRBJ2-7; v_gene: TRBV3-1; d_gene: .; abundance: few; CDR3aa: CASSQVIGVEQYF; CDR3nt: TGTGCCAGCAGCCAAGTTATAGGGGTCGAGCAGTACTTC
j_gene: TRBJ2-7; v_gene: TRBV30; d_gene: TRBD1; abundance: .; CDR3aa: CAWSFTGGAYEQYF; CDR3nt: TGTGCCTGGAGTTTCACAGGGGGTGCCTACGAGCAGTACTTC
j_gene: TRBJ2-7; v_gene: TRBV28; d_gene: TRBD1; abundance: .; CDR3aa: CASTSGTGLYEQYF; CDR3nt: TGTGCCAGCACCTCCGGGACAGGGCTCTACGAGCAGTACTTC
j_gene: TRBJ2-5; v_gene: TRBV10-3; d_gene: .; abundance: many; CDR3aa: CAISEMGAGETQYF; CDR3nt: TGTGCCATCAGTGAGATGGGGGCCGGGGAGACCCAGTACTTC
j_gene: TRBJ1-3; v_gene: TRBV4-1; d_gene: .; abundance: .; CDR3aa: CASSQVGNSGNTIYF; CDR3nt: TGCGCCAGCAGCCAAGTCGGGAACTCTGGAAACACCATATATTTT
j_gene: TRBJ1-5; v_gene: TRBV3-1; d_gene: .; abundance: .; CDR3aa: CASSRGGSEPQHF; CDR3nt: TGTGCCAGCAGCCGAGGGGGTTCGGAGCCCCAGCATTTT
j_gene: TRBJ1-2; v_gene: TRBV6-2/TRBV6-3; d_gene: .; abundance: few; CDR3aa: CASSYRESNYGYTF; CDR3nt: TGTGCCAGCAGTTATCGGGAGTCTAACTATGGCTACACCTTC
j_gene: TRBJ1-4; v_gene: TRBV18; d_gene: .; abundance: .; CDR3aa: CASTGANEKLFF; CDR3nt: TGTGCCAGCACTGGGGCTAATGAAAAACTGTTTTTT
j_gene: TRBJ2-5; v_gene: TRBV4-1; d_gene: TRBD2; abundance: .; CDR3aa: CASSQPTQRGGRATQYF; CDR3nt: TGCGCCAGCAGCCAACCCACGCAGCGGGGGGGACGGGCGACCCAGTACTTC
j_gene: TRBJ1-2; v_gene: TRBV20-1; d_gene: .; abundance: many; CDR3aa: CSASRQLGYTF; CDR3nt: TGCAGTGCTAGTCGGCAGCTTGGCTACACCTTC
j_gene: TRBJ1-2; v_gene: TRBV6-1; d_gene: .; abundance: few; CDR3aa: CASSPRESYGYTF; CDR3nt: TGTGCCAGCAGTCCCCGGGAGAGCTATGGCTACACCTTC
j_gene: TRBJ1-5; v_gene: TRBV15; d_gene: .; abundance: .; CDR3aa: CATSRDRGKRSNQPQHF; CDR3nt: TGTGCCACCAGCAGAGATCGGGGTAAGAGGAGCAATCAGCCCCAGCATTTT
j_gene: TRBJ2-3; v_gene: TRBV10-3; d_gene: TRBD2; abundance: .; CDR3aa: CAISGGGGASTDTQYF; CDR3nt: TGTGCCATCAGTGGCGGCGGGGGGGCTAGCACAGATACGCAGTATTTT
j_gene: TRBJ2-5; v_gene: TRBV29-1; d_gene: .; abundance: many; CDR3aa: CSVEPLTRRETQYF; CDR3nt: TGCAGCGTGGAGCCACTAACCCGACGGGAGACCCAGTACTTC
j_gene: TRBJ2-3; v_gene: TRBV20-1; d_gene: .; abundance: .; CDR3aa: CSASRRGLSTVTQYF; CDR3nt: TGCAGTGCTAGTAGGAGGGGGCTTAGCACAGTTACGCAGTATTTT
j_gene: TRBJ2-3; v_gene: TRBV20-1; d_gene: .; abundance: .; CDR3aa: CSATPDMVSDTQYF; CDR3nt: TGCAGTGCCACGCCCGACATGGTCTCGGACACGCAGTATTTT
j_gene: TRBJ2-7; v_gene: TRBV7-9; d_gene: TRBD1; abundance: .; CDR3aa: CASSRVGTGTYEQYF; CDR3nt: TGTGCCAGCAGCCGCGTCGGGACAGGAACCTACGAGCAGTACTTC
j_gene: TRBJ2-1; v_gene: TRBV5-1; d_gene: TRBD2; abundance: .; CDR3aa: CASSLQGTSPNEQFF; CDR3nt: TGCGCCAGCAGCTTACAAGGGACTAGTCCCAATGAGCAGTTCTTC
j_gene: TRBJ2-1; v_gene: TRBV12-3/TRBV12-4; d_gene: TRBD2; abundance: few; CDR3aa: CASSSGLAANEQFF; CDR3nt: TGTGCCAGCAGTTCGGGACTAGCGGCCAATGAGCAGTTCTTC
j_gene: TRBJ1-1; v_gene: TRBV4-1; d_gene: TRBD1; abundance: .; CDR3aa: CASSQGTGGGWTEAFF; CDR3nt: TGCGCCAGCAGCCAAGGGACAGGGGGAGGTTGGACTGAAGCTTTCTTT
j_gene: TRBJ1-1; v_gene: TRBV7-8; d_gene: TRBD1; abundance: .; CDR3aa: CASSLVRGQVSPNTEAFF; CDR3nt: TGTGCCAGCAGCTTAGTTAGGGGACAGGTCTCCCCGAACACTGAAGCTTTCTTT
j_gene: TRBJ1-2; v_gene: TRBV20-1; d_gene: .; abundance: .; CDR3aa: CSASVDYGYTF; CDR3nt: TGCAGTGCCAGTGTTGACTATGGCTACACCTTC
j_gene: TRBJ1-1; v_gene: TRBV13; d_gene: .; abundance: .; CDR3aa: CASSLKAGSKAFF; CDR3nt: TGTGCCAGCAGCTTAAAGGCAGGGTCGAAAGCTTTCTTT
j_gene: TRBJ2-3; v_gene: TRBV7-2; d_gene: .; abundance: .; CDR3aa: CASINWTSTDTQYF; CDR3nt: TGTGCCAGCATCAATTGGACTAGCACAGATACGCAGTATTTT
j_gene: TRBJ2-7; v_gene: TRBV11-2; d_gene: .; abundance: .; CDR3aa: CASSLGWGTGYERYF; CDR3nt: TGTGCCAGCAGCTTAGGTTGGGGCACGGGCTACGAGCGGTACTTC
j_gene: TRBJ2-7; v_gene: TRBV27; d_gene: TRBD2; abundance: .; CDR3aa: CASSLGASGRDEQYF; CDR3nt: TGTGCCAGCAGTTTGGGAGCTAGCGGGAGGGATGAGCAGTACTTC
j_gene: TRBJ2-1; v_gene: TRBV30; d_gene: TRBD1; abundance: .; CDR3aa: CAWSGTGGQFF; CDR3nt: TGTGCCTGGAGTGGGACAGGGGGGCAGTTCTTC
j_gene: TRBJ2-7; v_gene: TRBV12-3/TRBV12-4; d_gene: .; abundance: once; CDR3aa: CASSFWVGGRFSYEQYF; CDR3nt: TGTGCCAGCAGTTTTTGGGTTGGGGGCCGCTTTTCCTACGAGCAGTACTTC
j_gene: TRBJ2-1; v_gene: TRBV10-3; d_gene: TRBD2; abundance: .; CDR3aa: CAIRGGSSGEQFF; CDR3nt: TGTGCCATCAGGGGCGGGAGTTCTGGTGAGCAGTTCTTC
j_gene: TRBJ1-1; v_gene: TRBV11-2; d_gene: .; abundance: few; CDR3aa: CASSLGVVMGTEAFF; CDR3nt: TGTGCCAGCAGCTTAGGGGTCGTAATGGGGACTGAAGCTTTCTTT
j_gene: TRBJ2-3; v_gene: TRBV7-3; d_gene: .; abundance: few; CDR3aa: CASSFTQRDTQYF; CDR3nt: TGTGCCAGCAGCTTCACACAGAGAGATACGCAGTATTTT
j_gene: TRBJ1-5; v_gene: TRBV20-1; d_gene: .; abundance: .; CDR3aa: CSATNAGRKNQPQHF; CDR3nt: TGCAGTGCTACGAACGCGGGACGGAAAAATCAGCCCCAGCATTTT
j_gene: TRBJ1-1; v_gene: TRBV27; d_gene: .; abundance: .; CDR3aa: CASSFSTGRDANTEAFF; CDR3nt: TGTGCCAGCAGTTTCTCAACCGGGAGGGACGCGAACACTGAAGCTTTCTTT
j_gene: TRBJ1-2; v_gene: TRBV4-1; d_gene: TRBD1; abundance: few; CDR3aa: CASSQGRQGPNIGFTF; CDR3nt: TGCGCCAGCAGCCAGGGCCGACAGGGGCCGAATATTGGCTTCACCTTC
j_gene: TRBJ2-5; v_gene: TRBV7-9; d_gene: .; abundance: .; CDR3aa: CASSRYVRGPPKAQWETQYF; CDR3nt: TGTGCCAGCAGCAGATACGTACGGGGACCTCCTAAAGCCCAATGGGAGACCCAGTACTTC
j_gene: TRBJ2-3; v_gene: TRBV9; d_gene: TRBD2; abundance: .; CDR3aa: CASSVDPGGTTDTQYF; CDR3nt: TGTGCCAGCAGCGTAGATCCCGGGGGGACCACAGATACGCAGTATTTT
j_gene: TRBJ2-7; v_gene: TRBV20-1; d_gene: TRBD2; abundance: .; CDR3aa: CSEKRGGTSEQYF; CDR3nt: TGCAGTGAGAAGCGGGGAGGCACAAGCGAGCAGTACTTC
j_gene: TRBJ2-7; v_gene: TRBV4-2; d_gene: .; abundance: .; CDR3aa: CASSQDTAPGGSEQYF; CDR3nt: TGTGCCAGCAGCCAAGATACGGCCCCAGGGGGGAGCGAGCAGTACTTC
j_gene: TRBJ2-7; v_gene: TRBV15; d_gene: .; abundance: many; CDR3aa: CATSVLGYEQYF; CDR3nt: TGTGCCACCAGCGTCCTGGGTTACGAGCAGTACTTC
j_gene: TRBJ1-2; v_gene: TRBV6-5; d_gene: .; abundance: once; CDR3aa: CASSYPLGRQAANYGYTF; CDR3nt: TGTGCCAGCAGTTACCCCCTCGGACGACAGGCAGCAAACTATGGCTACACCTTC
j_gene: TRBJ2-7; v_gene: TRBV27; d_gene: .; abundance: many; CDR3aa: CASSLSGSGYEQYF; CDR3nt: TGTGCCAGCAGCCTCAGTGGTAGCGGCTACGAGCAGTACTTC